A selection of T cell receptor beta chains follows, all from one sample in a study of T cell changes during pregnancy in multiple sclerosis. TCRdb's copy holds only in-frame clones and misses some; the assay was immunoSEQ multiplex PCR. Found here are 90,000 or so clones, 85% to 95% of them singletons; the top ten hold 1.5% to 2%. The input for sequencing was peripheral blood, taken in the first trimester of pregnancy. These receptors originate from a female donor in good health, enrolled as a control in a pregnancy study. The CDR3 runs from the conserved cysteine through the conserved F or W. Fields, in order: V gene, clone size, J gene, D gene, CDR3 protein, CDR3 DNA. D genes are given only for firm matches. Some rows have no size entry. The others give once, few or many, or a class for an expanded clone.

TRBV29-1,NA,TRBJ2-7,NA,CSVGAQKTYEQYF,TGCAGCGTTGGGGCCCAGAAGACCTACGAGCAGTACTTC
TRBV11-3,NA,TRBJ1-1,TRBD1,CASSRGTDEAFF,TGTGCCAGCAGCCGGGGGACAGATGAAGCTTTCTTT
TRBV18,NA,TRBJ1-2,NA,CASSPSPGFYGYTF,TGTGCCAGCTCCCCCAGCCCCGGGTTCTATGGCTACACCTTC
TRBV29-1,NA,TRBJ1-1,NA,CSVDSPGRNTEAFF,TGCAGCGTTGATTCGCCGGGGAGGAACACTGAAGCTTTCTTT
TRBV2,NA,TRBJ1-2,NA,CASTPGGPNYGYTF,TGTGCCAGCACGCCCGGAGGCCCTAACTATGGCTACACCTTC
TRBV5-1,NA,TRBJ2-3,TRBD2,CASSLADGGAFTDTQYF,TGCGCCAGCAGCTTGGCTGACGGGGGGGCCTTCACAGATACGCAGTATTTT
TRBV29-1,NA,TRBJ2-1,TRBD2,CSVEGLRGSYNEQFF,TGCAGCGTTGAAGGTTTGCGGGGGTCCTACAATGAGCAGTTCTTC
TRBV5-1,NA,TRBJ1-2,TRBD1,CASSSWTGGNGYTF,TGCGCCAGCAGCAGCTGGACAGGGGGCAATGGCTACACCTTC
TRBV4-2,once,TRBJ2-3,NA,CASSQDGLARGTDTQYF,TGTGCCAGCAGCCAAGACGGTCTAGCGCGGGGCACAGATACGCAGTATTTT
TRBV29-1,NA,TRBJ2-3,TRBD2,CSSPGLAGGADTQYF,TGCAGCTCACCGGGACTAGCGGGGGGCGCAGATACGCAGTATTTT